The source of this T cell receptor (beta chain) is a study of shared clonotypes between healthy human individuals. Trimming at V came to 8 bases and at J to 6 bases, leaving 16 bases not matched to a gene. The CDR3 has 16 residues. Germline V gene lookup returns CDR1 MDHEN and CDR2 SYDVKM. TCRdb's copy holds only in-frame clones and misses some; the assay was immunoSEQ multiplex PCR. The repertoire holds more than 900,000 clones, with around 78% as singletons. The V call is TRBV28, the J call TRBJ1-5, with 7 bases aligning to TRBD1. Sequencing input: memory CD4+ T cells from PBMCs. Subset reported: CD45RA-negative fraction. This TCR came from a man younger than 30 in good health. Some clones in this sample may be carry-over from other donors' samples. The CDR3 DNA sequence: TGTGCCAGCGGGCCGATACAGGGGATTCGCGGTCAGCCCCAGCATTTT. Its protein is CASGPIQGIRGQPQHF.